The entry below describes one T cell receptor (beta chain). Its antigen remains unknown. The data belong to a study of T cell responses to AZD1222 COVID-19 vaccine. Study conclusions and caveats: Baseline seropositivity characterized only 5 or 6 AZD1222 recipients.

The repertoire was sequenced with immunoSEQ multiplex PCR; TCRdb's copy has only in-frame clones and lacks some. The repertoire includes some 110,000 clones, more than 85% of them detected once, and approximately 7.5% sits in the top ten. Trimming stripped 0 bases from V and 5 bases from J, with 8 bases between. The germline CDR1 and CDR2 sequences are SGHDT and YYEEEE. This CDR3 region has 14 residues. The genes are TRBV5-6 and TRBJ1-4; D gene ambiguous. The receptor was isolated from an adult in good health. The sample consisted of peripheral blood, taken on day 0 of AZD1222 vaccination. The CDR3 DNA reads TGTGCCAGCAGCTTGGAGGCGGGAAATGAAAAACTGTTTTTT. Protein product: CASSLEAGNEKLFF.